Following are 15 T cell receptor beta chains from one sample sequenced in a study of blood T cell repertoires in COVID-19. The data were produced by immunoSEQ multiplex PCR, yet TCRdb's version contains in-frame clones alone and is incomplete. The data show 130,000 to 150,000 clones, with around 90% seen just once and roughly 1.6% held by the top ten. The material sequenced was peripheral blood. The receptors shown here come from a human donor in a cohort sampled during active COVID-19.

This sequence joins TRBV19 and TRBJ1-5; D gene uncertain. Per germline, CDR1 LNHDA and CDR2 SQIVND (reference sequence). The V gene lost 5 bases and the J gene lost 7 bases, with 21 bases spanning the gap. This CDR3 has 16 residues. CDR3: CASSDPLGRKGQPQHF. CDR3 DNA: TGTGCCAGTAGTGATCCTCTGGGCAGGAAAGGACAGCCCCAGCATTTT.

This clone was observed once. DNA for the CDR3: TGCGCCAGCAGCCTAGGGACACTTAACACTGAAGCTTTCTTT. It is translated as CASSLGTLNTEAFF. The rearrangement uses TRBV5-1 and TRBJ1-1; a possible D gene is TRBD1 (6 bases). Germline CDR1 SGHRS, CDR2 YFSETQ. Trimming took 4 bases from V and 2 from J, leaving 12 bases between them. CDR3 size: 14 residues.

This chain connects TRBV7-2 to TRBJ2-7; 9 nucleotides align to TRBD2. The CDR3 runs to 16 residues. V trimming: 2 bases; J trimming: 4 bases; junction bases outside the gene matches: 9. Germline assignment: CDR1 SGHTA and CDR2 FQGNSA. The CDR3 coding sequence is TGTGCCAGCAGCTTAATTGGTAGCGGGGGCCGATACGAGCAGTACTTC. Encoded protein: CASSLIGSGGRYEQYF.

CDR3 sequence (DNA): TGTGCCAGCAGTGTTTCGGTCCCAGCTTTCTTT. Amino acid sequence: CASSVSVPAFF. V and J are TRBV2 and TRBJ1-1, with D unresolved. Between the trimmed V and J ends, which lost 4 bases and 10 bases, there was a span of 10 bases. Germline loops: CDR1 SNHLY, CDR2 FYNNEI. The CDR3 loop spans 11 amino acids.

As DNA, the CDR3 is TGTGCCAGCTCGGGAGAACAGAATAATGAAAAACTGTTTTTT. This encodes CASSGEQNNEKLFF. The chain joins TRBV18 to TRBJ1-4; the D is unclear. CDR1 and CDR2 from the germline V gene are KGHSH and LQKENI. Trimming shortened V by 6 bases and J by 4 bases, and 12 bases separated the two germline ends. The CDR3 sequence is 14 residues long.

This chain uses TRBV18 with TRBJ2-3, with TRBD1 matching over 7 bases. The germline CDR1 and CDR2 sequences are KGHSH and LQKENI. This CDR3 has 15 residues. V trimming: 2 bases; J trimming: 6 bases; junction bases outside the gene matches: 8. This CDR3 is CASSPLGQLGDTQYF. In DNA form, the CDR3 reads TGTGCCAGCTCACCATTGGGACAGTTAGGGGATACGCAGTATTTT.

The chain uses TRBV30 and TRBJ2-5; a possible D gene is TRBD1 (5 bases). Germline V gene data show CDR1 as GTSNPN and CDR2 as SVGIG (reference sequence). V was pared by 2 bases and J by 4 bases, with 17 bases between. The CDR3 contains 15 residues. CDR3 region: CAWSTGSTGRETQYF. Written as DNA, the CDR3 is TGTGCCTGGAGTACGGGTTCAACAGGTCGAGAGACCCAGTACTTC.

The rearrangement uses TRBV3-1 (or the pseudogene TRBV3-2) and TRBJ2-5; D is undetermined. The CDR3 totals 14 residues. V lost 1 base to trimming and J lost 7 bases, with 13 bases between them. The V gene's germline CDR1 is LGHDT and CDR2 YNNKEL (reference sequence). Here the CDR3 reads CASSQGEEPGTQYF. CDR3 sequence (DNA): TGTGCCAGCAGCCAAGGTGAGGAGCCGGGGACCCAGTACTTC.

This clone showed up just once. The CDR3 DNA sequence: TGTGCCAGCAGTGTCTCGGGACAGGGGGCTTTCCACGAGCAGTACTTC. It is translated as CASSVSGQGAFHEQYF. V usage is TRBV6-1 and J usage is TRBJ2-7; 12 nucleotides match TRBD1. Looked up from germline, CDR1 is MNHNS and CDR2 is SASEGT. The CDR3 contains 16 residues. V gave up 4 bases and J gave up 5 bases; unmatched junction bases: 9.

This clone was seen a single time. The chain recombines TRBV6-5 with TRBJ2-3; 10 bases align to TRBD1. The CDR3 runs 14 residues. The germline gives CDR1 MNHEY, CDR2 SVGAGI. V shed 6 bases, J shed 2 bases, and the junction held 2 bases outside the gene matches. CDR3 coding DNA: TGTGCCAGCAGGACAGGGGGCCTCACAGATACGCAGTATTTT. This codes for CASRTGGLTDTQYF.

V is TRBV5-1 and J is TRBJ2-2, with TRBD2 as a possible D gene (7 bases). V shed 4 bases and J shed 6 bases, with 13 bases lying between them. The germline V gene encodes CDR1 SGHRS and CDR2 YFSETQ. The CDR3 is 14 residues long. This CDR3 is CASSITGRAGELFF. The CDR3 nucleotides are TGCGCCAGCAGCATTACAGGGAGGGCCGGGGAGCTGTTTTTT.

The chain combines TRBV15 with TRBJ1-2; 8 nucleotides line up with TRBD1. The CDR3 covers 13 residues. Trimming cost V 0 bases and J 8 bases; bases outside gene matches: 2. From germline, CDR1 is LNHNV and CDR2 YYDKDF (reference sequence). CDR3 bases: TGTGCCACCAGCAGAGAAAGGACAGGGGGCTACACCTTC. Translation gives CATSRERTGGYTF.

The chain carries TRBV7-9 and TRBJ2-5; D is possibly TRBD1 (5 bases). The CDR3 runs 17 residues. V was cut by 5 bases and J by 5 bases, with 24 bases left in between. Germline V gives CDR1 SEHNR, CDR2 FQNEAQ (reference sequence). CDR3 residues: CASSPPTRTSSGETQYF. In DNA, the CDR3 is TGTGCCAGCAGCCCTCCGACCCGGACATCATCAGGGGAGACCCAGTACTTC.

The CDR3 sequence is CASSQGLTVAEQYF. Here the CDR3 DNA reads TGTGCCAGCAGCCAAGGTTTGACAGTTGCCGAGCAGTACTTC. This chain uses TRBV14 with TRBJ2-7; a possible D gene is TRBD1 (5 bases). Germline CDR1 and CDR2: SGHDN and FVKESK. V lost 1 base and J lost 6, with 13 bases in between. The CDR3 consists of 14 residues.

The chain employs TRBV27 and TRBJ1-2, with 10 bases matching TRBD1. This CDR3 contains 15 residues. After removal of 2 bases from V and 5 bases from J, the junction contained 5 bases not matched to a gene. Germline V lookup: CDR1 MNHEY, CDR2 SMNVEV (reference sequence). CDR3 sequence (DNA): TGTGCCAGCAGTTTAGGGACAGGGGCAGGGTATGGCTACACCTTC. This codes for CASSLGTGAGYGYTF.